The TCR beta chain under discussion was sequenced for a study of blood T cell repertoires in COVID-19 (dated by TCRdb to 2019 to 2021). Notes on the research overall: The collaborator samples originated in the United States, Italy and Spain and spanned the acute and convalescent phases of COVID-19. The prospective study material was composed of cDNA or gDNA derived from T cells, B-cell-depleted T cells, or PBMCs. Subjects who had been exposed to COVID-19, were actively infected with it, or had recovered from it provided the deeply sampled blood TCRbeta repertoires that made up the dataset. The repertoires were released in a freely available public database meant as a resource for research on the immune response to SARS-CoV-2. The samples were drawn from two sources: the first 160 participants of the ongoing ImmuneRACE study, and fewer than 1,500 subjects contributed by 6 global collaborators. A de-identified subject ID, COVID-19 status, age in years and sex were almost always included in the sample metadata. Where available, HLA class I and class II types were obtained from metadata supplied by the sample provider rather than from assay-based typing.

Turning to this clone: This receptor's antigen is unknown. No qualities accompany the bases; no much larger clone lies one base away.

Participants in the prospective study were aged 18 to 89 years, lived in some 24 United States geographic areas, and enrolled through a virtual design. Cohort assignment in the prospective study relied on participant-reported clinical history from a screening survey and a study questionnaire. Recovered participants in ImmuneRACE Cohort 3 were defined by two consecutive negative NP/OP PCR tests, clearance by a healthcare professional, or resolution of symptoms. Each participant in the prospective study had whole blood, serum and a nasopharyngeal or oropharyngeal swab collected by mobile phlebotomists. Over a roughly 2-month period, participants in the prospective study had the option of providing additional blood draws and questionnaires. Prospective study blood samples were shipped either frozen or at room temperature before DNA extraction. TCRbeta CDR3 regions were amplified from genomic DNA by means of the immunoSEQ Assay, a bias-controlled multiplex PCR. The source study handled its data this way. Nucleated cell counts per sample were estimated from amplification of reference gene primers within the assay. To quantify the absolute abundance of each unique TCRbeta CDR3 rearrangement, sequence reads were collapsed and filtered. For each sample, productive Simpson clonality was calculated by taking the square root of Simpson's diversity index across productive rearrangements. The immuneACCESS repertoire file appears here via TCRdb, limited to in-frame rearrangements. These files lack a portion of the clones; in checked studies, under half of the deficit traces to unresolved V genes, and the cause of the others is not known. V and J calls and clone size are given by that table; D and trimming were obtained from the DNA. For this sample the table gives 250,000 or so clones, of which about nine tenths were detected only once. The top ten hold around 1.8% of the sample.

Broader findings and caveats from the paper: Clinical and demographic metadata were provided uncurated, with the amount varying by source and participant.

From the cysteine through the phenylalanine, the CDR3 covers 14 amino acids. This entry keeps only the CDR3 DNA: 42 bases, framed from base 1. Trimming leaves V shorter by 1 base and J shorter by 3 bases, with the junction holding 2 bases beyond the gene matches. The germline V gene (reference sequence) yields SEHNR for CDR1 and FQNEAQ for CDR2. This receptor was obtained from a man between 35 and 55 years old who had recovered from COVID-19. Here the chain combines TRBV7-9 and TRBJ2-5; TRBD1 matches 7 bases in the middle. The specimen sequenced was PBMCs or T cells enriched from blood (not recorded which). The bases read TGTGCCAGCAGCTTAGTTGGACAGGAAGAGACCCAGTACTTC. Its coded protein is CASSLVGQEETQYF.